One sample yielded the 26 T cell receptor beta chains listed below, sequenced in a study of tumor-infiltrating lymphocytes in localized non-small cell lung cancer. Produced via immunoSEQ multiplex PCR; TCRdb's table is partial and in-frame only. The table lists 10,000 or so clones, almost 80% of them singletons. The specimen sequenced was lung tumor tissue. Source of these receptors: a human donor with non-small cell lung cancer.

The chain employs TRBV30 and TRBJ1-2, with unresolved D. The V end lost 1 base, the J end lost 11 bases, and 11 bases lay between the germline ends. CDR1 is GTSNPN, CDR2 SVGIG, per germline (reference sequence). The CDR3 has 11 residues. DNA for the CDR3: TGTGCCTGGAGTGGAGGGCGCGGGTACACCTTC. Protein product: CAWSGGRGYTF.

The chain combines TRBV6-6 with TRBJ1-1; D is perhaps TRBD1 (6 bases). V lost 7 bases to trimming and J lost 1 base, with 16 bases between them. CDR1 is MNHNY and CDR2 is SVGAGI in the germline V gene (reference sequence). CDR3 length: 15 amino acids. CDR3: CASIIRGDRNTEAFF. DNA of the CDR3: TGTGCCAGCATCATAAGGGGGGATAGGAACACTGAAGCTTTCTTT.

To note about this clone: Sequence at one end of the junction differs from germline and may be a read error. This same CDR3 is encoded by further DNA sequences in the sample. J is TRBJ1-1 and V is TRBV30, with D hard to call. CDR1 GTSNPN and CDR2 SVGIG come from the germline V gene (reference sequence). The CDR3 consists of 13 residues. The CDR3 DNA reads TGTGCCTGGAGGCCACCCCAGAACACTGAAGCCTTCTTT. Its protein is CAWRPPQNTEAFF.

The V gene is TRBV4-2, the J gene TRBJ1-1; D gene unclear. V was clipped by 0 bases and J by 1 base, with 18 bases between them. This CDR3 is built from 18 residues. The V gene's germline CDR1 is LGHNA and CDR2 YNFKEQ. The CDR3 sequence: CASSQETKLLRWNTEAFF. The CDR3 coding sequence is TGTGCCAGCAGCCAAGAGACAAAACTCCTTCGTTGGAACACTGAAGCTTTCTTT.

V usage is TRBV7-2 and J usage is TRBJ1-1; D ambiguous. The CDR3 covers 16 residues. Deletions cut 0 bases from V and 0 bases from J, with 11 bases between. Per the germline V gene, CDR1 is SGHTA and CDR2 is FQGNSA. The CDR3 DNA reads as TGTGCCAGCAGCTTAGCGCTTCTATACATGAACACTGAAGCTTTCTTT. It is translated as CASSLALLYMNTEAFF.

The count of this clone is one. The CDR3 coding sequence is TGTGCCAGCAGCTTAGGGATGGGAGGATCGAACACCGGGGAGCTGTTTTTT. The encoded protein is CASSLGMGGSNTGELFF. The chain combines TRBV7-9 with TRBJ2-2; a possible D gene is TRBD2 (6 bases). There are 17 residues in the CDR3. CDR1 is SEHNR, CDR2 FQNEAQ, per germline (reference sequence). Trimming took off 1 base at V and 0 bases at J, with 12 bases between the two ends.

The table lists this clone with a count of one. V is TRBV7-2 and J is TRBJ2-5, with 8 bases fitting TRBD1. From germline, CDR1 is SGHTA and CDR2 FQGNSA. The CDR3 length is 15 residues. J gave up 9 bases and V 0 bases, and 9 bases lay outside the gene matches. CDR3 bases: TGTGCCAGCAGCTTAGCGCCAGGGGGCGGGCCGGCCCAGTACTTC. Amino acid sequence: CASSLAPGGGPAQYF.

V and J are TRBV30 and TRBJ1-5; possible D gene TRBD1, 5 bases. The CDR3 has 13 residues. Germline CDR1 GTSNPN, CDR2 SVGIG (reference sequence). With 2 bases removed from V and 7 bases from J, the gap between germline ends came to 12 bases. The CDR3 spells CAWSTTGVQPQHF. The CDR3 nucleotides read TGTGCCTGGAGTACAACAGGCGTGCAGCCCCAGCATTTT.

The CDR3 DNA is TGTGCCTGGAGTGTACTAGGGACAGGGAACACCTACGAGCAGTACTTC. Protein sequence: CAWSVLGTGNTYEQYF. V and J are TRBV30 and TRBJ2-7; the match to TRBD1 covers 9 bases. Unmatched junction bases numbered 8, after V lost 0 bases and J lost 2 bases. The CDR3 length is 16 residues. Germline V gives CDR1 GTSNPN, CDR2 SVGIG (reference sequence).

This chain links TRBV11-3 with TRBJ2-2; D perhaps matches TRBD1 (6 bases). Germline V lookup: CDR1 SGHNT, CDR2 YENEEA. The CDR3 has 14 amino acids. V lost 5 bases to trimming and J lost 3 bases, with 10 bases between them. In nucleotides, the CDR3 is TGTGCCAGCAGCCTAACAGGGTACACCGGGGAGCTGTTTTTT. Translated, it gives CASSLTGYTGELFF.

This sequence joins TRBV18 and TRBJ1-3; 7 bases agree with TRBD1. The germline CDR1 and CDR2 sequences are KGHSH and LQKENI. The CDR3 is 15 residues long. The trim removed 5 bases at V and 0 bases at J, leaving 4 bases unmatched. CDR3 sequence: CASSANRGSGNTIYF. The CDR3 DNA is TGTGCCAGCTCAGCAAACAGGGGCTCTGGAAACACCATATATTTT.

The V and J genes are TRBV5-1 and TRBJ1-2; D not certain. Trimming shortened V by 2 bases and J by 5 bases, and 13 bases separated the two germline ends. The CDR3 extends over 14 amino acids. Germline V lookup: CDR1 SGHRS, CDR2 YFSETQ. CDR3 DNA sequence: TGCGCCAGCAGCTTAGCAGGATCGAGTTATGGCTACACCTTC. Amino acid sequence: CASSLAGSSYGYTF.

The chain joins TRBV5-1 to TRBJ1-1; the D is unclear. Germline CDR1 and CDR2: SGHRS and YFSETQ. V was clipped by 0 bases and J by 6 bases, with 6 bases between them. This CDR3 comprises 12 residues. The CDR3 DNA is TGCGCCAGCAGCTTGGATTACTCTGAAGCTTTCTTT. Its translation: CASSLDYSEAFF.

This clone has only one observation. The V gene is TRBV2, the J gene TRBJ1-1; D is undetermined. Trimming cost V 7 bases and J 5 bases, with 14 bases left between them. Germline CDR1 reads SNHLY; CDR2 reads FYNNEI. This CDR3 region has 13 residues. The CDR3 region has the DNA TGTGCCAGCAAAAAGGAGGGATTAACTGAAGCTTTCTTT. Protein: CASKKEGLTEAFF. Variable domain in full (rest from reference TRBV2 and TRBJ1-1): EPEVTQTPSHQVTQMGQEVILRCVPISNHLYFYWYRQILGQKVEFLVSFYNNEISEKSEIFDDQFSVERPDGSNFTLKIRSTKLEDSAMYFCASKKEGLTEAFFGQGTRLTVV.

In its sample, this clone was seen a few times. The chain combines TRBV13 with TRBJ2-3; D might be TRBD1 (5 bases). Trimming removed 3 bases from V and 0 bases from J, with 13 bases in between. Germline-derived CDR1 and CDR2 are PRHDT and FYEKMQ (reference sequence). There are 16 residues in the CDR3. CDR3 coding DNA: TGTGCCAGCAGCTTTCCAGGGTGGGCTAGCACAGATACGCAGTATTTT. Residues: CASSFPGWASTDTQYF. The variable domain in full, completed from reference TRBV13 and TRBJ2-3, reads AAGVIQSPRHLIKEKRETATLKCYPIPRHDTVYWYQQGPGQDPQFLISFYEKMQSDKGSIPDRFSAQQFSDYHSELNMSSLELGDSALYFCASSFPGWASTDTQYFGPGTRLTVL.

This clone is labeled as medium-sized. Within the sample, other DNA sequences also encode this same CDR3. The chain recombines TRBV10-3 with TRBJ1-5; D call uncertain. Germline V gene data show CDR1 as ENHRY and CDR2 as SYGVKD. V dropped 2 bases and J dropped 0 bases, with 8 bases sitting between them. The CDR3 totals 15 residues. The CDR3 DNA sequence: TGTGCCATCAGTGAGGGACGTAATAGCAATCAGCCCCAGCATTTT. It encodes CAISEGRNSNQPQHF.

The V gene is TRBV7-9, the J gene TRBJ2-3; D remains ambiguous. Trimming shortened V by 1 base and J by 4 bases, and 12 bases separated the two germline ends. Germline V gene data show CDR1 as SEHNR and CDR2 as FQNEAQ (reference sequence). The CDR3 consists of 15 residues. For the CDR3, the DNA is TGTGCCAGCAGCTTAGGTGGTAGCAACGCAGATACGCAGTATTTT. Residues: CASSLGGSNADTQYF.

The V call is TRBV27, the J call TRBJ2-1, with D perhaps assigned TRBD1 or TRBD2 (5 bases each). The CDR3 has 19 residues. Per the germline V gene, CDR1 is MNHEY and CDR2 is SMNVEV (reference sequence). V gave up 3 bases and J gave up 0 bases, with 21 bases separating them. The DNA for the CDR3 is TGTGCCAGCAGTTTCTCCCCCAGGAGAAGGGACCTCTCCTACAATGAGCAGTTCTTC. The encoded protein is CASSFSPRRRDLSYNEQFF.

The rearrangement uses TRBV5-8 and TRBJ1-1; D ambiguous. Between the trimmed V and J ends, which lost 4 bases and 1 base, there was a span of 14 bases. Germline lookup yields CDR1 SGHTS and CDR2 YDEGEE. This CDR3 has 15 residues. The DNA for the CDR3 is TGTGCCAGCAGCCGGTGGAAGACACAGAACACTGAAGCTTTCTTT. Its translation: CASSRWKTQNTEAFF.

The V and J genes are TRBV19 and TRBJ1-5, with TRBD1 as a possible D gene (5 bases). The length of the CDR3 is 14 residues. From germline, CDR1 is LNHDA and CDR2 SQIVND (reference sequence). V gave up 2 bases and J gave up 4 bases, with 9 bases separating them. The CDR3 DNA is TGTGCCAGTAGTATACAGTGGGGGAATCAGCCCCAGCATTTT. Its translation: CASSIQWGNQPQHF.

The CDR3 reads CASSLVPMGTDTQYF. CDR3 nucleotides: TGTGCCAGCAGCCTAGTCCCTATGGGCACAGATACGCAGTATTTT. This chain joins TRBV7-6 and TRBJ2-3; no clear D. CDR1 is SGHVS, CDR2 FNYEAQ, per germline. Trimming stripped 5 bases from V and 1 base from J, with 13 bases between. The CDR3 spans 15 residues.

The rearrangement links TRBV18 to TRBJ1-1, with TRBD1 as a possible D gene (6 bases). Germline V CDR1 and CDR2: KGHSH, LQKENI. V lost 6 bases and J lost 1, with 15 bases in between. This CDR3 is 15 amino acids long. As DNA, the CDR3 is TGTGCCAGCTCCAGAGTCCTGGACAGGAACACTGAAGCTTTCTTT. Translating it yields CASSRVLDRNTEAFF.

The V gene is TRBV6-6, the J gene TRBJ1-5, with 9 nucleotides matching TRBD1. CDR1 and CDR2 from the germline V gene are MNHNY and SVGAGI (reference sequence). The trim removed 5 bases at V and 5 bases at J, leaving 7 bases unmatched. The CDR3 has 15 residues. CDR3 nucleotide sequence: TGTGCCAGCAGTCTCACCCGACAGGGGGATCAGCCCCAGCATTTT. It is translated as CASSLTRQGDQPQHF.

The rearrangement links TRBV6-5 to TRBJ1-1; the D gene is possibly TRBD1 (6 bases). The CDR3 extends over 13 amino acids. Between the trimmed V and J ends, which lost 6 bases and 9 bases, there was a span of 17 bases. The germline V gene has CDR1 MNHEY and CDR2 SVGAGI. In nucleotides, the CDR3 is TGTGCCAGCAGCGTAAAAAGCGGGGGCAAAGCTTTCTTT. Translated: CASSVKSGGKAFF.

CDR3 sequence (DNA): TGTGCCAGCAGCCCGAGGAGCGGGGGTCTTTACACTGAAGCTTTCTTT. Translation gives CASSPRSGGLYTEAFF. The chain links TRBV5-4 to TRBJ1-1; weak D call: TRBD1 (5 bases). The ends were cut back, 4 bases at V and 3 bases at J, with 19 bases in the middle. Germline V gene sequence: CDR1 SGHNT, CDR2 YYREEE (reference sequence). The CDR3 loop spans 16 amino acids.

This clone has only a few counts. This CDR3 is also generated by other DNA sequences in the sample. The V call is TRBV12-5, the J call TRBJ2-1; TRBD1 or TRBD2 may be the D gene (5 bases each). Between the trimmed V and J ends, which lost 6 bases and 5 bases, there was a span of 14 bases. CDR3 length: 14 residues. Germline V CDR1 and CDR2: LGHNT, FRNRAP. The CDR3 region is CASGRGTRNNEQFF. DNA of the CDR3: TGTGCTAGTGGGAGGGGAACCCGAAACAATGAGCAGTTCTTC. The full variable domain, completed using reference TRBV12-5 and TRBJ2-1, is DARVTQTPRHKVTEMGQEVTMRCQPILGHNTVFWYRQTMMQGLELLAYFRNRAPLDDSGMPKDRFSAEMPDATLATLKIQPSEPRDSAVYFCASGRGTRNNEQFFGPGTRLTVL.